The 2 T cell receptor beta chains below were found in one sample sequenced in a study of CD8 T cells in ankylosing spondylitis (dated by TCRdb to 2016 to 2017). Preparation of the library involved 5' RACE. Sequencing instrument: Illumina HiSeq 2500. The raw public reads went through TCRdb reprocessing: fastp at Q25, MiXCR clone calling, in-frame beta chains kept. CDR3 protein duplicates are merged, each entry listing the most common genes and DNA. Present in this sample are about 160,000 distinct CDR3 sequences, 9.8% of which were seen just once. The top ten constitute over 13% of the sample. The specimen sequenced was blood, either unsorted or a sorted T cell fraction (not recorded which). These receptors came from a female donor with ankylosing spondylitis or in good health (not recorded which).

This clonotype was picked up many times. The chain is built from TRBV5-1 and TRBJ2-3, with TRBD2 identical over 7 bases. After removal of 5 bases from V and 4 bases from J, the junction contained 10 bases not matched to a gene. Germline CDR1 is SGHRS and CDR2 is YFSETQ. CDR3 size: 15 residues. The CDR3 coding sequence is TGCGCCAGCAGGACTAGCTCAAGAGGAGCAGATACGCAGTATTTT. As protein: CASRTSSRGADTQYF.

CDR3 nucleotide sequence: TGTGCCAGCAGCTTCTTCCCCGAGAGGCGGGAGAGTTTCCACGAGCAGTACTTC. It yields the protein CASSFFPERRESFHEQYF. V and J are TRBV11-1 and TRBJ2-7; 7 bases align to TRBD2. Germline CDR1 and CDR2: SGHAT and FQDESV (reference sequence). The CDR3 consists of 18 residues. V lost 3 bases to trimming and J lost 5 bases; unmatched junction nucleotides: 19.